The rows below give T cell receptor beta chains drawn from one sample of a study of tumor-infiltrating lymphocytes in primary liver carcinoma. TCRdb independently ran MiXCR on the multiplex PCR reads; one entry per CDR3 protein. The sample has about 320,000 distinct CDR3 sequences; about 50% are singletons. Material: peripheral blood. The source is a woman in her thirties with primary liver carcinoma and hepatitis B virus infection. The CDR3 runs from the conserved cysteine through the conserved F or W. A D gene is named only where the DNA matches it firmly. Size values are once, few and many counts, or a class for expanded clones, and some rows have none.

d_call j_call v_call clone_size cdr3_nt cdr3_aa
NA TRBJ1-1 TRBV6-1 NA TGTGCCAGCATTCCCTCCCAGGGGCTGGGAACTGAAGCTTTCTTT CASIPSQGLGTEAFF
TRBD2 TRBJ2-3 TRBV28 few TGTGCCAGCAGTTTACGAAGCGGGAGGGGAGATACGCAGTATTTT CASSLRSGRGDTQYF
NA TRBJ2-2 TRBV4-2 many TGTGCCAGCAGCCGAGAAGAGGGGGGAACCGGGGAGCTGTTTTTT CASSREEGGTGELFF
NA TRBJ2-3 TRBV12-3/TRBV12-4 NA TGTGCCAGCAGTTCGTCGTCCGGGTTGTTTGGCACAGATACGCAGTATTTT CASSSSSGLFGTDTQYF
TRBD1 TRBJ2-7 TRBV4-1 many TGCGCCAGCAGCCAAGATACACAGGGGGCGCGGGAGCAGTACTTC CASSQDTQGAREQYF
TRBD2 TRBJ2-1 TRBV14 NA TGTGCCAGCAGCCCCCCGGGTAACGGGAGGTGTGCTGAGCAGTTCTTC CASSPPGNGRCAEQFF
TRBD2 TRBJ2-2 TRBV11-2 NA TGTGCCAGCAGTTACGGGGATAGCGGGGAGAACACCGGGGAGTTGTTTTTT CASSYGDSGENTGELFF
NA TRBJ2-1 TRBV24-1 NA TGTGCCACCAGTGATTTGTACAGGGCGGCTGAGCAGTTCTTC CATSDLYRAAEQFF
TRBD2 TRBJ2-7 TRBV11-2 NA TGTACCAGTAGCTTAGTGCTAGCGGGGTACGAGCGGTACTTC CTSSLVLAGYERYF
TRBD2 TRBJ2-7 TRBV5-8 NA TGTGCCAGCAGCCGCACTAGCGGGGCCTCCTACGAGCAGTACTTC CASSRTSGASYEQYF
TRBD1 TRBJ2-4 TRBV12-3/TRBV12-4 NA TGTGCCAGCAGTAAGGGGACAGGGCGCGATGGGGAAAACATTCAGTACTTC CASSKGTGRDGENIQYF
NA TRBJ2-6 TRBV11-2 NA TGTGCCAGCAGCTTAGACAGGGCCTCCTGGGCCAACGTCCTGAGTTTC CASSLDRASWANVLSF
TRBD2 TRBJ2-2 TRBV5-1 few TGCGCCAGCAGTTGGACTAGCGGGAGCCCGAACACCGGGGAGCTGTTTTTT CASSWTSGSPNTGELFF
NA TRBJ2-4 TRBV6-1 many TGTGCCAGCAGCGCAAGAACCCTAGCCAAAAACATTCAGTACTTC CASSARTLAKNIQYF
TRBD1 TRBJ1-2 TRBV11-2 NA TGTGCCAGCAGCTCTTCCGGGACAGCGTATAACAATGGCTACACCTTC CASSSSGTAYNNGYTF
TRBD2 TRBJ2-2 TRBV9 NA TGTGCCAGCAGCGCTAGCGGGTGGGGCACCGGGGAGCTGTTTTTT CASSASGWGTGELFF
NA TRBJ2-1 TRBV11-3 NA TGTACCACCAGCTTAGATTGGAGGTCCTACAATGAGCAGTTCTTC CTTSLDWRSYNEQFF
NA TRBJ2-4 TRBV11-2 once TGTGCCAGCAGGCGACCCCAGGGGACCATTCGGTACTTC CASRRPQGTIRYF
NA TRBJ1-1 TRBV6-2/TRBV6-3 NA TGTGCCAGCAGTTACCCAAGCCAGGGGACCTCTATAAGGACTGAAGCTTTCTTT CASSYPSQGTSIRTEAFF
TRBD2 TRBJ2-7 TRBV11-1 NA TGTGCCAGCATTGCTCGGGGGGTCACCCCCTACGAGCAGTACTTC CASIARGVTPYEQYF
TRBD1 TRBJ2-4 TRBV7-9 NA TGTGCCAGCAGCGTCCAGGGGGCAGGGGGCAAAAACATTCAGTACTTC CASSVQGAGGKNIQYF
NA TRBJ1-4 TRBV12-3/TRBV12-4 NA TGTACCAGCAGTTTTCGGGGGGAAAAACTGTTTTTT CTSSFRGEKLFF
TRBD1 TRBJ1-6 TRBV6-5 NA TGTGCCAACAGTTTCAGACAGGGCGGAAATTCACCCCTCCACTTT CANSFRQGGNSPLHF
NA TRBJ2-3 TRBV11-2 NA TGTGTCAGCAGCTTAAGCGGACAGAGGGCGGATACGCAGTATTTT CVSSLSGQRADTQYF
NA TRBJ2-2 TRBV7-9 NA TGTGCCAGCAGCGGCGCCGGGGAGCTGCTTTTT CASSGAGELLF
TRBD1 TRBJ1-5 TRBV28 NA TGTGCCAGCAGTTTACGGACAGGGGACAATCAGCCCCAGCATTTT CASSLRTGDNQPQHF
TRBD2 TRBJ2-1 TRBV10-3 NA TGTGCCATCAGCCCCCGTGCGGGAGGGATCAATGAGCAGTTCTTC CAISPRAGGINEQFF
NA TRBJ2-1 TRBV12-3/TRBV12-4 few TGTGCCAGCACCTTCGGGAGCTCCTACAATGAGCAGTTCTTC CASTFGSSYNEQFF
TRBD2 TRBJ2-7 TRBV28 NA TGTGCCAGCAGCCAGCCGACTCGAGCGGGAACCCCCTACGAGCAGTACTTC CASSQPTRAGTPYEQYF
NA TRBJ2-5 TRBV11-2 many TGTGCCAGCAGCTTAGTTGGGACGCCACAAGAGACCCAGTACTTC CASSLVGTPQETQYF
NA TRBJ2-3 TRBV4-2 many TGTGCCAGCAGCCAAGATCTTCCGGGAAGAGGCACAGATACGCAGTATTTT CASSQDLPGRGTDTQYF
NA TRBJ2-3 TRBV19 NA TGTGCCAGTAGTGTTACTGGAGATACGCAGTATTTT CASSVTGDTQYF
NA TRBJ1-1 TRBV4-3 many TGCGCCAGCACCCCGGGAGCCTCGGGCACTGAAGCTTTCTTT CASTPGASGTEAFF
NA TRBJ2-2 TRBV11-2 NA TGTGCCGGCAGCGATGCCCAGGGGACCGGGGAGCTATTTTTT CAGSDAQGTGELFF
TRBD1 TRBJ1-5 TRBV7-9 NA TGTGCCAGCAGCTTAAAGCCGTTGGGACAGGGGGGCGATCAGCCCCAGCATTTT CASSLKPLGQGGDQPQHF
NA TRBJ1-2 TRBV6-1 NA TGTGCCAGCAGTGGTCGGGCAGGACTTCTCGATAACTATGGCTACACCTTC CASSGRAGLLDNYGYTF
NA TRBJ1-1 TRBV4-1 many TGCGCCAGCAGCCAGCCGGAGGTAATGAACACTGAAGCTTTCTTT CASSQPEVMNTEAFF
NA TRBJ2-1 TRBV4-1 many TGCGCCAGCAGCCAACTTCCACCGGGACCAATCTACAATGAGCAGTTCTTC CASSQLPPGPIYNEQFF
TRBD1 TRBJ2-1 TRBV29-1 many TGCAGCGTCAACAGGGGCGTCACCTACAATGAGCAGTTCTTC CSVNRGVTYNEQFF
NA TRBJ2-1 TRBV24-1 NA TGTGCCACCTGTGATTTCAACAGGGGGGGCAATGAGCAGTTCTTC CATCDFNRGGNEQFF
TRBD1 TRBJ2-6 TRBV7-2 NA TGTGCCAGCAGCGCAGGGGGCGCTGGGGCCAACCTCCTGACTTTC CASSAGGAGANLLTF
TRBD2 TRBJ2-1 TRBV7-8 few TGTGCCAGCAGCTTACGAGGAGGGACTAGGGGATACAATGAGCAGTTCTTC CASSLRGGTRGYNEQFF
TRBD2 TRBJ2-7 TRBV4-2 many TGTGCCAGCAGCCCGGGACTAGGTTCCTACGAGCAGTACTTC CASSPGLGSYEQYF
TRBD2 TRBJ2-5 TRBV11-2 once TGTGCCAGCAGCGATCAAAACGGACTAGTGGGAGGAGAAACCCAGTACTTC CASSDQNGLVGGETQYF
NA TRBJ2-1 TRBV12-3/TRBV12-4 NA TGTGCCAGCAGTTTAACGACAGAGCCCCATGAGCAGTTCTTC CASSLTTEPHEQFF
TRBD1 TRBJ1-6 TRBV28 few TGTGCCAGCAGTTGGAGGGGGCTCTCACCCCTCCACTTT CASSWRGLSPLHF
NA TRBJ2-7 TRBV13 few TGTGCCAGCAGCTCCCCCGGGGGAGATCTGCAGTACTTC CASSSPGGDLQYF
TRBD2 TRBJ2-3 TRBV12-3/TRBV12-4 NA TGTGCCAGCGTCCCAAGGGAGGGCCTTTTAGATACGCAGTATTTT CASVPREGLLDTQYF
NA TRBJ1-2 TRBV6-6 few TGTGCCAGCAGTTACTCCTTGGGAAGGATGGATGGCTACACCTTC CASSYSLGRMDGYTF
TRBD2 TRBJ2-7 TRBV4-1 NA TGCGCCAGCAGCTACGTAGGGGCTAGCGGGAGTAAAGGTTCCTACGAGCAGTGCTTC CASSYVGASGSKGSYEQCF
NA TRBJ1-1 TRBV6-5 few TGTGCCAGCAGTAAGTCGCCGGGGAACACTGAAGCTTTCTTT CASSKSPGNTEAFF
NA TRBJ2-2 TRBV6-5 NA TGTGCCGGCAGCCAGGGACGGACCGGGGAACTGTTTTTT CAGSQGRTGELFF
TRBD1 TRBJ1-1 TRBV7-9 NA TGTGCCAGCAGCCCGCGACAGGGGTACACTGAAGCTTTCTTT CASSPRQGYTEAFF
NA TRBJ2-1 TRBV6-1 NA TGTGCCAGCACCTTGCAGAGCTCCTACAATGAGCAGTTCTTC CASTLQSSYNEQFF
NA TRBJ1-4 TRBV5-4 NA TGTGCCAGCAGCCACAGGGAGGAGAGTGAAAAACTGTTTTTT CASSHREESEKLFF
TRBD1 TRBJ1-2 TRBV6-5 few TGTGCCAGCAGGGAACAGGGGACCCCAAACTATGGCTACACCTTC CASREQGTPNYGYTF
NA TRBJ2-5 TRBV11-3 NA TGTGCCAGTAGCTCAACCTGCACATCGGAGACCCAGTACTTC CASSSTCTSETQYF
NA TRBJ2-7 TRBV4-1 many TGCGCCAGCAGCCAAGAAGGCTCCGGGGTCTACGAGCAGTACTTC CASSQEGSGVYEQYF